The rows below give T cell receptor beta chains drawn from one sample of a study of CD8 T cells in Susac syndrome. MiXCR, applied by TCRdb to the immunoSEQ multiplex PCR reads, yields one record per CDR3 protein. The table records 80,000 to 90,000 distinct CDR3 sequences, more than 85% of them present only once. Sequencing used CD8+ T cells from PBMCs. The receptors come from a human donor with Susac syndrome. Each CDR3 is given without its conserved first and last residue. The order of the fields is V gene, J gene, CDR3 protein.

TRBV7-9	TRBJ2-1	ASSPPGGSEQF
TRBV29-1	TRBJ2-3	SAPVTDTQY
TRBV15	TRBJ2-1	ATSRGMGLAHNEQF
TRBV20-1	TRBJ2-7	SARTGEAYEQY
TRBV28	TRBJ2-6	ASTWQNSGANVLT
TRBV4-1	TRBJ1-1	ASSQVGSLNTEAF
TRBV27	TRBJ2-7	ASSLIPGQLNEQY
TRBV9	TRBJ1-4	ASIPTWGTNEKLF
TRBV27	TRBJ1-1	ASNPHTGTGRTEAF
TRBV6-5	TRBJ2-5	ATLAFGETQY
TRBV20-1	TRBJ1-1	SAYTPVLPNTEAF
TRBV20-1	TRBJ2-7	SARDLTGVSYEQY
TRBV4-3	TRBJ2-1	ASSQDRAGSYNEQF
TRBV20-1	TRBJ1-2	SARADGVYGYT
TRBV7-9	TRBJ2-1	ASSLAQSSYNEQF
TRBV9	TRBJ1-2	ASTHDKSLTNYGYT
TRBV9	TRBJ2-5	ASTSWGGAQY
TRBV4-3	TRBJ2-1	ASSQETRSYNEQF
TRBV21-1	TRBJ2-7	ASSKLLGKREQIEQY
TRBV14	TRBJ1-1	ASSTRQDYEAF
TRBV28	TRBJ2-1	ATGQGAALLYNEQF
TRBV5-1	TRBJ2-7	ASSLDPDSSYEQY
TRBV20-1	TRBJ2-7	SARDRSSSYEQY
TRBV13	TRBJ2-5	ASSRDRGTETQY
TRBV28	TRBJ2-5	ASSPATGTQETQY
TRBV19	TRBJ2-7	ASSVRGNPYEQY
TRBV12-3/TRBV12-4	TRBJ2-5	ASCTTGLQETQY
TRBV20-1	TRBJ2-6	SAERVPGANVLT
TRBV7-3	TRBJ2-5	ASSLGTGGQETQY